Sequencing of this TCR beta chain was carried out in a study of blood T cell repertoires in COVID-19. About the research overall: The United States, Italy and Spain provided the acute and convalescent COVID-19 samples. PBMCs, B-cell-depleted T cells, or T cells provided the cDNA or gDNA that made up the material.

The CDR3 length is 15 residues. Germline V gene lookup returns CDR1 SGHTA and CDR2 FQGNSA. V dropped 6 bases and J dropped 1; count of bases not matched to a gene: 8. Clones were sequenced by immunoSEQ multiplex PCR, and TCRdb holds only the in-frame ones, with some missing. The sample comprises around 170,000 clones, around 89% of which are singletons, and approximately 2% rests with the top ten. This receptor was taken from a young man who had recovered from COVID-19. The V call is TRBV7-2, the J call TRBJ2-5; 7 positions match TRBD1. The source material was peripheral blood. CDR3 DNA sequence: TGTGCCAGCAGACCATACCGGGACAGCCAAGAGACCCAGTACTTC. Its translation: CASRPYRDSQETQYF.